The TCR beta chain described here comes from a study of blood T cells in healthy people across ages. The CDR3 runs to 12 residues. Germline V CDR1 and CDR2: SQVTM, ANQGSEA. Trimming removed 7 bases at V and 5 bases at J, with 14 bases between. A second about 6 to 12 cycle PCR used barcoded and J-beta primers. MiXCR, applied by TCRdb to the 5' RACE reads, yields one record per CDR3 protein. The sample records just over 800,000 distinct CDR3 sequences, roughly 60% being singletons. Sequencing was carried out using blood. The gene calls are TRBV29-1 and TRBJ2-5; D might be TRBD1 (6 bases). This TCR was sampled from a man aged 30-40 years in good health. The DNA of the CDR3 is TGCAGCGCAAACAGGGAAAGCGAGACCCAGTACTTC. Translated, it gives CSANRESETQYF.